The next 25 T cell receptor beta chains were all read from a single sample in a study of T cell changes during pregnancy in multiple sclerosis. Only in-frame clones appear in the TCRdb table, and some are missing; sequencing was by immunoSEQ multiplex PCR. This table holds 85,000 to 130,000 clones, more than 90% found once. The specimen comprised peripheral blood, sampled in the second trimester of pregnancy. The origin of the receptors is a female donor with multiple sclerosis, enrolled in a pregnancy study.

The chain combines TRBV6-1 with TRBJ1-5; tentative D call: TRBD1 (6 bases). CDR1 is MNHNS and CDR2 is SASEGT in the germline V gene. Deletions cut 8 bases from V and 6 bases from J, with 17 bases between. This CDR3 region has 14 residues. The CDR3 region is CASRGSGGPQPQHF. CDR3 bases: TGTGCCAGCCGCGGCTCCGGGGGGCCTCAGCCCCAGCATTTT.

The genes are TRBV7-2 and TRBJ1-3; D is unresolved. The length of the CDR3 is 17 residues. V was pared by 5 bases and J by 0 bases, with 17 bases between. Germline CDR1 is SGHTA and CDR2 is FQGNSA. CDR3 nucleotide sequence: TGTGCCAGCAGCCCTAGCCCAGGAGGCCTCTCTGGAAACACCATATATTTT. Protein product: CASSPSPGGLSGNTIYF.

The V and J genes are TRBV4-1 and TRBJ2-7, with 10 nucleotides matching TRBD2. The CDR3 is 15 amino acids. CDR1 is MGHRA and CDR2 is YSYEKL in the germline V gene. J gave up 0 bases and V 4 bases, and 3 bases lay outside the gene matches. The CDR3 bases are TGCGCCAGCAGCCGAGGACTAGCGGCCTCCTACGAGCAGTACTTC. Translating it yields CASSRGLAASYEQYF.

The chain has TRBV4-1 and TRBJ2-1; perhaps TRBD1 as D (6 bases). The CDR3 is made up of 14 amino acids. CDR1 MGHRA and CDR2 YSYEKL come from the germline V gene. The V and J ends lost 0 bases and 7 bases respectively, with 10 bases between them. The CDR3 here is CASSQDGQTNEQFF. CDR3 DNA: TGCGCCAGCAGCCAAGATGGACAGACGAATGAGCAGTTCTTC.

This CDR3 is CASEGPGTTYNEQFF. CDR3 coding DNA: TGTGCCAGCGAGGGGCCGGGGACTACTTACAATGAGCAGTTCTTC. J is TRBJ2-1 and V is TRBV6-1, with 7 bases identical to TRBD2. This CDR3 region has 15 residues. V lost 8 bases, J lost 4 bases, and 11 bases stayed unmatched. Germline V gene data show CDR1 as MNHNS and CDR2 as SASEGT.

The J gene is TRBJ2-5, the V gene TRBV4-1, with D unclear. CDR3 size: 15 residues. CDR1 is MGHRA, CDR2 YSYEKL, per germline. The V end was cut by 4 bases, the J end by 4 bases, with 16 bases between. The CDR3 sequence: CASSRPGSTGETQYF. The CDR3 region has the DNA TGCGCCAGCAGCCGCCCTGGATCAACGGGAGAGACCCAGTACTTC.

The DNA of the CDR3 is TGTGCCAGTAACCGGGGGAACATCAGGACTAATGAAAAACTGTTTTTT. This translates into CASNRGNIRTNEKLFF. The rearrangement joins TRBV19 to TRBJ1-4; tentatively, D is TRBD1 (5 bases). Trimming took off 7 bases at V and 2 bases at J, with 17 bases between the two ends. The CDR3 has 16 residues. Germline CDR1 is LNHDA and CDR2 is SQIVND (reference sequence).

There are a few counts of this clone. The CDR3 loop reads CASSLPDWNTEAFF. The CDR3 region has the DNA TGTGCCAGTAGTCTCCCGGACTGGAACACTGAAGCTTTCTTT. The rearrangement uses TRBV19 and TRBJ1-1; D is ambiguous. V lost 5 bases, J lost 1 base, and 11 bases lay in between. Germline values: CDR1 LNHDA, CDR2 SQIVND (reference sequence). The CDR3 spans 14 residues. The whole variable domain, filled in from reference TRBV19 and TRBJ1-1, reads DGGITQSPKYLFRKEGQNVTLSCEQNLNHDAMYWYRQDPGQGLRLIYYSQIVNDFQKGDIAEGYSVSREKKESFPLTVTSAQKNPTAFYLCASSLPDWNTEAFFGQGTRLTVV.

The chain carries TRBV19 and TRBJ2-3, with D possibly matching TRBD2 (5 bases). Germline CDR1 reads LNHDA; CDR2 reads SQIVND (reference sequence). Trimming cost V 3 bases and J 2 bases, with 9 bases left between them. The CDR3 consists of 14 residues. The CDR3 loop is CASSISGYTDTQYF. The CDR3 DNA is TGTGCCAGTAGTATCTCGGGATACACAGATACGCAGTATTTT. Drawing the rest from reference TRBV19 and TRBJ2-3, the complete variable domain is DGGITQSPKYLFRKEGQNVTLSCEQNLNHDAMYWYRQDPGQGLRLIYYSQIVNDFQKGDIAEGYSVSREKKESFPLTVTSAQKNPTAFYLCASSISGYTDTQYFGPGTRLTVL.

The rearrangement joins TRBV7-7 to TRBJ2-5; TRBD2 is a possible D gene (6 bases). Trimming took 4 bases from V and 1 from J, leaving 13 bases between them. Germline assignment: CDR1 SSHAT and CDR2 FNYEAQ (reference sequence). CDR3 size: 15 residues. The CDR3 loop reads CASSYMGGGQETQYF. The DNA of the CDR3 is TGTGCCAGCAGCTATATGGGGGGAGGCCAAGAGACCCAGTACTTC.

The count of this clone is one. The chain employs TRBV23-1 and TRBJ2-1, with D unresolved. TRBV23-1 is assigned to the ORF class and has an uncertain function. Trimming left V 0 bases short and J 6 bases short, with 12 bases between. The CDR3 extends over 15 amino acids. CDR3 region: CASSQSPGRSNEQFF. DNA for the CDR3: TGCGCCAGCAGTCAATCTCCGGGTCGGAGCAATGAGCAGTTCTTC.

V is TRBV7-3 and J is TRBJ2-3, with D maybe TRBD1 (5 bases). Germline CDR1 is SGHTA and CDR2 is FQGTGA. This CDR3 has 14 residues. The germline V and J ends were trimmed by 2 bases and 3 bases, with 9 bases remaining between them. CDR3 loop: CASSLGPGTDTQYF. As DNA, the CDR3 is TGTGCCAGCAGCTTAGGTCCAGGGACAGATACGCAGTATTTT.

This clone was seen only once. The V and J genes are TRBV30 and TRBJ1-5; 8 positions match TRBD1. Germline-derived CDR1 and CDR2 are GTSNPN and SVGIG (reference sequence). V gave up 0 bases and J gave up 7 bases; unmatched junction bases: 8. CDR3 length: 15 residues. CDR3 sequence: CAWSVQGGRQQPQHF. The DNA of the CDR3 is TGTGCCTGGAGTGTACAGGGGGGCAGGCAGCAGCCCCAGCATTTT. Using reference TRBV30 and TRBJ1-5 for the parts outside the CDR3, the full variable domain is SQTIHQWPATLVQPVGSPLSLECTVEGTSNPNLYWYRQAAGRGLQLLFYSVGIGQISSEVPQNLSASRPQDRQFILSSKKLLLSDSGFYLCAWSVQGGRQQPQHFGDGTRLSIL.

The genes are TRBV6-1 and TRBJ1-6, with D maybe TRBD1 (6 bases). The germline CDR1 and CDR2 sequences are MNHNS and SASEGT. This CDR3 contains 15 residues. V dropped 6 bases and J dropped 5 bases, with 14 bases sitting between them. In DNA form, the CDR3 reads TGTGCCAGCAGGCTCGCTGGACAGAATAATTCACCCCTCCACTTT. Translated: CASRLAGQNNSPLHF.

V and J are TRBV18 and TRBJ2-5, with D hard to call. The CDR3 runs 13 residues. CDR1 and CDR2 from the germline V gene are KGHSH and LQKENI. V shed 4 bases and J shed 5 bases, with 11 bases lying between them. CDR3 region: CASSHPLQETQYF. CDR3 sequence (DNA): TGTGCCAGCTCACACCCCTTGCAGGAGACCCAGTACTTC.

The chain is built from TRBV11-2 and TRBJ1-1, with D tentatively TRBD1 (5 bases). The CDR3 is made up of 14 amino acids. CDR1 SGHAT and CDR2 FQNNGV come from the germline V gene. V gave up 5 bases and J gave up 0 bases, with 10 bases separating them. CDR3 amino acids: CASSPVGLNTEAFF. Written as DNA, the CDR3 is TGTGCCAGCAGCCCGGTGGGGCTGAACACTGAAGCTTTCTTT.

V usage is TRBV27 and J usage is TRBJ2-2; no definite D call. Trimming removed 1 base from V and 4 bases from J, with 10 bases in between. CDR1 and CDR2 (germline): MNHEY, SMNVEV (reference sequence). The CDR3 runs 15 residues. The CDR3 DNA sequence: TGTGCCAGCAGTTTATTGCAGTATGCCACCGGGGAGCTGTTTTTT. This translates into CASSLLQYATGELFF.

This clone was counted once. The chain employs TRBV5-4 and TRBJ2-1; D not resolved. This CDR3 spans 15 amino acids. From germline, CDR1 is SGHNT and CDR2 YYREEE (reference sequence). The V gene lost 7 bases and the J gene lost 9 bases, with 23 bases spanning the gap. Written as DNA, the CDR3 is TGTGCCAGCTCGCCCCCGGAGAGAGTTCCGGGTGAGCAGTTCTTC. Amino acids: CASSPPERVPGEQFF. Full variable domain (remainder filled in from reference TRBV5-4 and TRBJ2-1): ETGVTQSPTHLIKTRGQQVTLRCSSQSGHNTVSWYQQALGQGPQFIFQYYREEENGRGNFPPRFSGLQFPNYSSELNVNALELDDSALYLCASSPPERVPGEQFFGPGTRLTVL.

V gene TRBV21-1 combines with J gene TRBJ2-3; TRBD2 is taken as the D call from the table, unchecked against the DNA. TRBV21-1 is given as a pseudogene. The CDR3 contains 14 residues. As DNA, the CDR3 is TGTGCCCCCCCACCGGGGGGCACCACAGATACGCAGTATTTT. It is translated as CAPPPGGTTDTQYF.

The chain has TRBV5-4 and TRBJ2-5; 7 bases line up with TRBD1. Germline assignment: CDR1 SGHNT and CDR2 YYREEE (reference sequence). J lost 3 bases, V lost 4 bases, and 6 bases had no gene match. CDR3 length equals 14 residues. In DNA, the CDR3 is TGTGCCAGCAGCCTTAGGGGGCGTGAAGAGACCCAGTACTTC. Residues: CASSLRGREETQYF.

V gene TRBV9 combines with J gene TRBJ2-3; D may be TRBD1 (7 bases). Germline-derived CDR1 and CDR2 are SGDLS and YYNGEE. The length of the CDR3 is 18 residues. With 4 bases removed from V and 2 bases from J, the gap between germline ends came to 23 bases. This CDR3 is CASSPYFGQGGPTDTQYF. DNA for the CDR3: TGTGCCAGCAGCCCGTATTTCGGGCAGGGGGGACCCACAGATACGCAGTATTTT.

The rearrangement joins TRBV15 to TRBJ2-2; TRBD1 matches at 7 bases. Germline V gives CDR1 LNHNV, CDR2 YYDKDF (reference sequence). The length of the CDR3 is 16 residues. The V segment lost 1 base and the J segment 4 bases; nucleotides outside the gene matches: 6. The CDR3 here is CATSRGRGRGTGELFF. CDR3 DNA: TGTGCCACCAGCAGAGGTAGGGGGCGCGGCACCGGGGAGCTGTTTTTT.

This chain links TRBV6-5 with TRBJ2-7; tentatively, D is TRBD1 (5 bases). Germline V lookup: CDR1 MNHEY, CDR2 SVGAGI. The CDR3 covers 14 residues. Trimming cost V 5 bases and J 3 bases, with 14 bases left between them. The CDR3 DNA reads TGTGCCAGCAGTAAGACAGTAAACCGCTACGAGCAGTACTTC. As protein: CASSKTVNRYEQYF.

V is TRBV4-2 and J is TRBJ1-2; possible D gene TRBD1, 5 bases. Germline CDR1 and CDR2: LGHNA and YNFKEQ. Trimming stripped 4 bases from V and 6 bases from J, with 18 bases between. This CDR3 spans 15 amino acids. CDR3 in amino acids: CASSRSGFIQDGYTF. The CDR3 DNA sequence: TGTGCCAGCAGCCGTAGCGGCTTCATACAGGATGGCTACACCTTC.

The chain has TRBV5-1 and TRBJ2-7; 7 bases line up with TRBD2. Germline V gives CDR1 SGHRS, CDR2 YFSETQ. This CDR3 has 14 amino acids. V lost 2 bases, J lost 7 bases, and 9 bases stayed unmatched. CDR3 protein: CASSFGLGDGEQYF. In DNA form, the CDR3 reads TGCGCCAGCAGCTTTGGACTAGGGGATGGGGAGCAGTACTTC.